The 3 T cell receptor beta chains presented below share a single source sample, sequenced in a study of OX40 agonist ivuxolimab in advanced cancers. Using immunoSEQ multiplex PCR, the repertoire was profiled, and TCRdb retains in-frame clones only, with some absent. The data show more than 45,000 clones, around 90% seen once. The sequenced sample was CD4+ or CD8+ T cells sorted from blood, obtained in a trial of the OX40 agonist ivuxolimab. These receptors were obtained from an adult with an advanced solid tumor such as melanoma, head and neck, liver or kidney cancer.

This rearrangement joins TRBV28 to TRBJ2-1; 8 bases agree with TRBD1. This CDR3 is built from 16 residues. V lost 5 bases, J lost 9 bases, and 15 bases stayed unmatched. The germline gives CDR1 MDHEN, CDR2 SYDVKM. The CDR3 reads CASSPLVQGAKGEQFF. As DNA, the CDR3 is TGTGCCAGCAGTCCTCTCGTCCAGGGGGCAAAGGGTGAGCAGTTCTTC.

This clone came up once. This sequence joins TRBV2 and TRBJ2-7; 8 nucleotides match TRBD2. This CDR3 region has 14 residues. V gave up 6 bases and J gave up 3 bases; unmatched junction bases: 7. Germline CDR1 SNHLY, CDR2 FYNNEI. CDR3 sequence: CASRDSGGHYEQYF. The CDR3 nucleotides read TGTGCCAGCAGAGACTCGGGGGGGCACTACGAGCAGTACTTC.

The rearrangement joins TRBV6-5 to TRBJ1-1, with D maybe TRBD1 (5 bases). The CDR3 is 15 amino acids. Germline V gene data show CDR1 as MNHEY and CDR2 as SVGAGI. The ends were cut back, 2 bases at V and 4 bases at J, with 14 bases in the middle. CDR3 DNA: TGTGCCAGCAGTTACCCGGGACCTTCGGGCACTGAAGCTTTCTTT. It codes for CASSYPGPSGTEAFF.